One and the same sample provided the 32 T cell receptor beta chains below, sequenced in a study of blood T cells in healthy people across ages. Next came a second PCR, run for roughly 7 to 12 cycles, which used a sample-barcoded 5' primer along with a J-beta primer mix. TCRdb reprocessed the 5' RACE reads with MiXCR, giving one entry per CDR3 protein. The sample records approximately 820,000 distinct CDR3 sequences, under 55% being singletons. The material sequenced was blood. The receptors originated from a man in his 60s in good health.

The rearrangement joins TRBV9 to TRBJ1-1, with D maybe TRBD1 (5 bases). The CDR3 runs to 14 residues. The V and J ends lost 2 bases and 6 bases respectively, with 14 bases between them. In germline, CDR1 is SGDLS, CDR2 YYNGEE. CDR3 bases: TGTGCCAGCAGCGTTGGAAGTCGACAGTCTGAAGCTTTCTTT. Protein: CASSVGSRQSEAFF.

The chain recombines TRBV4-1 with TRBJ1-2; 10 nucleotides agree with TRBD1. The germline CDR1 and CDR2 sequences are MGHRA and YSYEKL. Germline trimming cut 2 bases from V and 6 bases from J; bases unmatched to any gene: 9. The CDR3 has 16 amino acids. The CDR3, as DNA: TGCGCCAGCAGCCAACCCGACAGGGGGCAATCGGATGGCTACACCTTC. As protein: CASSQPDRGQSDGYTF.

The CDR3 sequence is CASSLDSGYPEKLFF. CDR3 nucleotides: TGTGCCAGCAGCTTAGATTCCGGTTACCCTGAAAAACTGTTTTTT. The chain joins TRBV7-9 to TRBJ1-4; D call uncertain. There are 15 residues in the CDR3. Looked up from germline, CDR1 is SEHNR and CDR2 is FQNEAQ (reference sequence). V lost 1 base and J 7 bases, leaving 13 bases between the germline ends.

This clonotype was detected a few times. The rearrangement joins TRBV20-1 to TRBJ2-7; weak D call: TRBD1 (7 bases). Germline values: CDR1 DFQATT, CDR2 SNEGSKA (reference sequence). This CDR3 comprises 17 residues. V was shortened by 1 base and J by 5 bases, with 24 bases between the two germline ends. As DNA, the CDR3 is TGCAGTGCTAGAGCCGATCCGGGGCAGGGGGGTGCCCACGAGCAGTACTTC. It specifies CSARADPGQGGAHEQYF.

The chain has TRBV20-1 and TRBJ2-1; D gene uncertain. The germline gives CDR1 DFQATT, CDR2 SNEGSKA (reference sequence). V lost 2 bases to trimming and J lost 5 bases, with 10 bases between them. The length of the CDR3 is 13 residues. CDR3 bases: TGCAGTGCTAGACCCGAGCATAACAATGAGCAGTTCTTC. This translates into CSARPEHNNEQFF.

This chain joins TRBV6-1 and TRBJ2-3, with D uncertain. CDR3 length equals 14 residues. Germline assignment: CDR1 MNHNS and CDR2 SASEGT. Trimming took off 0 bases at V and 3 bases at J, with 7 bases between the two ends. The CDR3 region is CASSEAHLTDTQYF. The CDR3, as DNA: TGTGCCAGCAGTGAAGCACACCTGACAGATACGCAGTATTTT.

This clonotype has more than one count but fewer than ten. V and J are TRBV24-1 and TRBJ2-1; D uncertain. The CDR3 totals 13 residues. Germline V lookup: CDR1 KGHDR, CDR2 SFDVKD. V was pared by 0 bases and J by 5 bases, with 4 bases between. The CDR3 loop is CATSDLNDNEQFF. Written as DNA, the CDR3 is TGTGCCACCAGTGATTTGAACGACAATGAGCAGTTCTTC.

The gene calls are TRBV7-2 and TRBJ2-1; 7 bases match TRBD2. The J call is uncertain, as TRBJ2-7 better fits the DNA end. The CDR3 has 16 residues. CDR1 SGHTA and CDR2 FQGNSA come from the germline V gene. The CDR3 spells CASSLVGGRSHNEQYF. DNA of the CDR3: TGTGCCAGCAGCTTAGTTGGCGGGAGATCCCACAATGAGCAGTACTTC.

This clonotype was seen more than once but under ten times. This chain connects TRBV12-5 to TRBJ2-3; D not resolved. CDR1 is LGHNT and CDR2 is FRNRAP in the germline V gene. V lost 4 bases to trimming and J lost 2 bases, with 7 bases between them. The CDR3 consists of 13 residues. The CDR3 coding sequence is TGTGCTAGTGGTTCATCGGTCACAGATACGCAGTATTTT. This gives the protein CASGSSVTDTQYF.

This chain joins TRBV7-2 and TRBJ2-5; D remains unclear. The germline gives CDR1 SGHTA, CDR2 FQGNSA. This CDR3 contains 12 residues. Between the trimmed V and J ends, which lost 5 bases and 11 bases, there was a span of 15 bases. The CDR3 spells CASSLRRIEQYF. In nucleotides, the CDR3 is TGTGCCAGCAGCCTCCGCCGCATTGAGCAGTACTTC.

This chain links TRBV20-1 with TRBJ2-5; weak D call: TRBD1 (6 bases). Trimming took off 1 base at V and 0 bases at J, with 12 bases between the two ends. The germline V gene encodes CDR1 DFQATT and CDR2 SNEGSKA (reference sequence). The CDR3 is 15 residues long. The CDR3 loop is CSARVRQVNQETQYF. The CDR3 nucleotides are TGCAGTGCTAGAGTTAGACAGGTTAACCAAGAGACCCAGTACTTC.

This clonotype was detected a few times. The V call is TRBV2, the J call TRBJ2-7; 7 nucleotides match TRBD1. V was clipped by 6 bases and J by 6 bases; unmatched bases: 8. The CDR3 is made up of 13 amino acids. Germline CDR1 and CDR2: SNHLY and FYNNEI. CDR3 residues: CASSRDRTAEQYF. The CDR3 nucleotides read TGTGCCAGCAGCCGGGACAGAACCGCCGAGCAGTACTTC. Based on the CDR3 plus reference TRBV2 and TRBJ2-7, the full variable domain is EPEVTQTPSHQVTQMGQEVILRCVPISNHLYFYWYRQILGQKVEFLVSFYNNEISEKSEIFDDQFSVERPDGSNFTLKIRSTKLEDSAMYFCASSRDRTAEQYFGPGTRLTVT.

The chain has TRBV12-3 or TRBV12-4 and TRBJ2-4, with D unclear. Trimming shortened V by 3 bases and J by 8 bases, and 14 bases separated the two germline ends. The CDR3 has 14 residues. CDR3 DNA: TGTGCCAGCAGTTTTATTGTATCTTTGGACATTCAGTACTTC. Its protein product is CASSFIVSLDIQYF.

The table lists this clonotype with a few counts. The rearrangement links TRBV6-6 to TRBJ2-5; D not resolved. The tail of the sequence fits TRBJ2-7 better, so the J call may be wrong. The CDR3 loop spans 11 amino acids. Germline CDR1 reads MNHNY; CDR2 reads SVGAGI (reference sequence). As DNA, the CDR3 is TGTGCCAGCAGTTCCGTGGACGAGCAGTACTTC. Protein product: CASSSVDEQYF.

This chain joins TRBV20-1 and TRBJ2-5; either TRBD1 or TRBD2 may supply D (6 bases each). Germline values: CDR1 DFQATT, CDR2 SNEGSKA (reference sequence). V was shortened by 0 bases and J by 3 bases, with 8 bases between the two germline ends. The CDR3 has 13 residues. CDR3 in amino acids: CSAREGGEETQYF. Here the CDR3 DNA reads TGCAGTGCTAGAGAGGGGGGCGAAGAGACCCAGTACTTC.

The count of this clonotype is one. The V and J genes are TRBV7-3 and TRBJ2-1; 11 bases agree with TRBD1. The CDR3 has 16 amino acids. Unmatched junction bases numbered 9, after V lost 5 bases and J lost 6 bases. The V gene's germline CDR1 is SGHTA and CDR2 FQGTGA. CDR3: CASSPSSGTGGNEQFF. The CDR3 DNA reads as TGTGCCAGCAGCCCCTCATCCGGGACAGGGGGCAATGAGCAGTTCTTC.

The sample holds a few counts of this clonotype. The CDR3 reads CASSQGRAGGLVRDTQYF. The CDR3 nucleotides are TGCGCCAGCAGCCAAGGGAGAGCGGGGGGGCTCGTAAGGGATACGCAGTATTTT. This chain links TRBV4-3 with TRBJ2-3, with TRBD2 identical over 10 bases. This CDR3 comprises 18 residues. V lost 1 base and J lost 6; bases outside the gene matches: 13. Germline V lookup: CDR1 LGHNA, CDR2 YSLEER.

The sample holds a few counts of this clonotype. The chain combines TRBV28 with TRBJ2-5; 7 bases fit TRBD2. V shed 7 bases, J shed 4 bases, and the junction held 12 bases outside the gene matches. Germline CDR1 is MDHEN and CDR2 is SYDVKM. The length of the CDR3 is 15 residues. Here the CDR3 reads CASKSGTTSRETQYF. The CDR3 DNA reads TGTGCCAGCAAGTCCGGGACTACTAGCAGAGAGACCCAGTACTTC.

The V call is TRBV30, the J call TRBJ2-3, with TRBD1 matching 7 bases. The CDR3 sequence is 15 residues long. V shed 0 bases, J shed 4 bases, and the junction held 7 bases outside the gene matches. Germline V gene data show CDR1 as GTSNPN and CDR2 as SVGIG (reference sequence). The chain's CDR3 is CAWSVDRAEADTQYF. The CDR3 nucleotides are TGTGCCTGGAGTGTAGACAGGGCGGAGGCAGATACGCAGTATTTT.

A few counts support this clonotype. J is TRBJ1-2 and V is TRBV6-2 or TRBV6-3; TRBD1 is a possible D gene (6 bases). V was trimmed by 6 bases and J by 6 bases, leaving 17 bases between them. This CDR3 is 14 amino acids long. Germline V lookup: CDR1 MNHEY, CDR2 SVGEGT. CDR3 DNA sequence: TGTGCCAGCAGCAAAGGGGGTCTGGCGGATGGCTACACCTTC. Protein: CASSKGGLADGYTF.

As DNA, the CDR3 is TGTGCCAGCAGTTACTCGATGGGGACAGGGGGAACTAAAAACATTCAGTACTTC. It yields the protein CASSYSMGTGGTKNIQYF. The chain combines TRBV6-2 or TRBV6-3 with TRBJ2-4, with 11 bases lining up with TRBD1. Germline trimming cut 0 bases from V and 4 bases from J; bases unmatched to any gene: 8. Germline V gene lookup returns CDR1 MNHEY and CDR2 SVGEGT. The CDR3 runs 18 residues.

The chain links TRBV7-6 to TRBJ1-2, with 10 bases that match TRBD1. This CDR3 spans 20 amino acids. Germline CDR1 SGHVS, CDR2 FNYEAQ. Trimming at V came to 1 base and at J to 10 bases, leaving 24 bases not matched to a gene. CDR3 bases: TGTGCCAGCAGCTTAGATGATCCGGGACAGGGGCGATCAGGCTCCCCTTCCTACACCTTC. Translated, it gives CASSLDDPGQGRSGSPSYTF.

V is TRBV7-9 and J is TRBJ2-7; perhaps TRBD1 as D (6 bases). With 1 base removed from V and 9 bases from J, the gap between germline ends came to 19 bases. The CDR3 is made up of 15 amino acids. Germline V gene data show CDR1 as SEHNR and CDR2 as FQNEAQ (reference sequence). In DNA, the CDR3 is TGTGCCAGCAGCTTAGAGGGACACGGAGCTGACGTGCAGTACTTC. It specifies CASSLEGHGADVQYF.

The chain couples TRBV4-1 to TRBJ2-3; 12 positions match TRBD2. The junction had 5 bases not matched to a gene; V was cut back by 8 bases and J by 2 bases. Per the germline V gene, CDR1 is MGHRA and CDR2 is YSYEKL. This CDR3 spans 15 amino acids. The CDR3 DNA sequence: TGCGCCAGCGGACTAGCGGGGAGGGTCACAGATACGCAGTATTTT. Translation: CASGLAGRVTDTQYF.

This clonotype was counted only a few times. The genes are TRBV6-1 and TRBJ1-1; the D gene is possibly TRBD1 (5 bases). The CDR3 has 15 residues. Germline V gene data show CDR1 as MNHNS and CDR2 as SASEGT. V gave up 4 bases and J gave up 6 bases, with 18 bases separating them. The CDR3 nucleotides are TGTGCCAGCAGTGGGGGACCGGGAATTACTCCTGAAGCTTTCTTT. This gives the protein CASSGGPGITPEAFF.

In this sample, this clonotype turned up a few times. J is TRBJ2-7 and V is TRBV2; perhaps TRBD1 as D (6 bases). Germline CDR1 and CDR2: SNHLY and FYNNEI. V was trimmed by 1 base and J by 5 bases, leaving 15 bases between them. The CDR3 is 15 amino acids. CDR3 residues: CASSEGGRGDDEQYF. The CDR3 nucleotides read TGTGCCAGCAGTGAAGGGGGCAGGGGAGACGACGAGCAGTACTTC.

This clonotype was counted a few times. J is TRBJ1-1 and V is TRBV7-3; possible D gene TRBD1, 5 bases. The CDR3 is made up of 14 amino acids. Germline CDR1 and CDR2: SGHTA and FQGTGA. V was shortened by 5 bases and J by 4 bases, with 14 bases between the two germline ends. The CDR3 sequence: CASSQGLLGTEAFF. CDR3 nucleotides: TGTGCCAGCAGCCAGGGACTCTTAGGCACTGAAGCTTTCTTT.

This sequence joins TRBV3-1 and TRBJ2-1; 8 nucleotides align to TRBD2. The V and J ends lost 2 bases and 9 bases, in that order; junction bases with no gene match: 12. This CDR3 comprises 16 residues. CDR1 LGHDT and CDR2 YNNKEL come from the germline V gene (reference sequence). The DNA of the CDR3 is TGTGCCAGCAGCCAAAGTGGGTTAGCGGGGATGGGTGAGCAGTTCTTC. Its protein product is CASSQSGLAGMGEQFF.

Only one count was recorded for this clonotype. The V gene is TRBV20-1, the J gene TRBJ2-5, with D maybe TRBD1 (6 bases). The CDR3 spans 13 residues. V lost 6 bases to trimming and J lost 0 bases, with 11 bases between them. Germline V CDR1 and CDR2: DFQATT, SNEGSKA (reference sequence). This CDR3 is CSAPDSYQETQYF. CDR3 DNA sequence: TGCAGTGCCCCGGACAGCTACCAAGAGACCCAGTACTTC.

The genes are TRBV20-1 and TRBJ2-7, with D perhaps matching TRBD1 (7 bases). CDR3 length: 15 amino acids. The V gene lost 0 bases and the J gene lost 7 bases, with 19 bases spanning the gap. CDR1 and CDR2 (germline): DFQATT, SNEGSKA (reference sequence). The CDR3 loop is CSARDHQGGYNEQYF. The CDR3 DNA reads as TGCAGTGCTAGAGATCATCAGGGGGGCTACAATGAGCAGTACTTC.

This chain uses TRBV29-1 with TRBJ2-5; D ambiguous. Looked up from germline, CDR1 is SQVTM and CDR2 is ANQGSEA. The V end lost 6 bases, the J end lost 3 bases, and 14 bases lay between the germline ends. This CDR3 has 13 residues. The CDR3 DNA reads TGCAGCGTCGCTAACCTTTTTAAAGAGACCCAGTACTTC. Amino acids: CSVANLFKETQYF.

The rearrangement uses TRBV3-1 and TRBJ2-5; D not resolved. The V gene's germline CDR1 is LGHDT and CDR2 YNNKEL (reference sequence). CDR3 length: 18 amino acids. Trimming left V 0 bases short and J 3 bases short, with 20 bases between. The CDR3, as DNA: TGTGCCAGCAGCCAAGATCGGAACAGACCTCCCCGGAAAGAGACCCAGTACTTC. Translation gives CASSQDRNRPPRKETQYF.